This TCR beta chain was sequenced during a study of Ad26.COV2.S vaccination and SARS-CoV-2 variants. Study-level findings and limits: Breadth and depth estimates from TCRs may understate total T cell responses.

Worth noting for this clone: Its antigen is undetermined.

The protocol was immunoSEQ multiplex PCR, while the TCRdb copy is restricted to in-frame clones and leaves out a portion. The table shows some 350,000 clones, with about 88% occurring only once. The treatment: around 19 received Ad26.COV2.S at low or high dose, single or two shots; roughly five received placebo; per-sample allocation not given. Sampling was performed 63 days after the first vaccine or placebo injection. The donor's status was that of an adult aged 18-55 years in Boston. Germline V gene lookup returns CDR1 WSHSY and CDR2 SAAADI. J was trimmed by 4 bases and V by 0 bases; bases with no gene match: 7. The CDR3 runs 17 residues.

The chain employs TRBV10-2 and TRBJ2-3, with 10 bases aligning to TRBD2. The TCR comes from a person aged 18 to 65 who received the Ad26.COV2.S COVID-19 vaccine or a placebo. Source: peripheral blood, taken in a trial of Ad26.COV2.S vaccine versus placebo. The CDR3 DNA follows: TGCGCCAGCAGTGAGTCGAGATTCCTAGCGGGGGCAGATACGCAGTATTTT. Encoded protein: CASSESRFLAGADTQYF.